Each of the 6 T cell receptor beta chains below was sequenced from the same sample in a study of blood T cell repertoires in COVID-19. Method: immunoSEQ multiplex PCR; TCRdb's copy keeps in-frame clones and lacks some. The sample shows about 73,000 clones, 60% to 80% of them seen only once. Sequenced material: peripheral blood. All receptors come from a man in his sixties or seventies with COVID-19, enrolled during active disease.

CDR3: CASRRDRGGSYEQYF. The CDR3 DNA follows: TGTGCCAGCAGGCGAGACAGGGGGGGCTCCTACGAGCAGTACTTC. The V call is TRBV2, the J call TRBJ2-7, with TRBD1 matching over 9 bases. V gave up 6 bases and J gave up 0 bases; unmatched junction bases: 6. The CDR3 has 15 amino acids. CDR1 is SNHLY and CDR2 is FYNNEI in the germline V gene. Full variable domain (missing parts from reference TRBV2 and TRBJ2-7): EPEVTQTPSHQVTQMGQEVILRCVPISNHLYFYWYRQILGQKVEFLVSFYNNEISEKSEIFDDQFSVERPDGSNFTLKIRSTKLEDSAMYFCASRRDRGGSYEQYFGPGTRLTVT.

The J gene is TRBJ2-4, the V gene TRBV6-2 or TRBV6-3; D possibly corresponds to TRBD1 (6 bases). The germline V gene has CDR1 MNHEY and CDR2 SVGEGT. The V and J ends lost 2 bases and 10 bases respectively, with 9 bases between them. The CDR3 has 12 amino acids. The CDR3 DNA reads TGTGCCAGCAGTTACGGGGGCCTGATTCAGTACTTC. Translation gives CASSYGGLIQYF.

The V gene is TRBV6-5, the J gene TRBJ1-5; 7 bases are shared with TRBD1. Germline loops: CDR1 MNHEY, CDR2 SVGAGI. The CDR3 runs to 16 residues. The junction had 9 bases not matched to a gene; V was cut back by 2 bases and J by 5 bases. The DNA of the CDR3 is TGTGCCAGCAGTTACGCTCGGACAGGTGCGGATCAGCCCCAGCATTTT. This gives the protein CASSYARTGADQPQHF.

In its sample, this clone was seen a few times. The junction departs from germline at one end; a sequencing error may be responsible. This chain connects TRBV24-1 to TRBJ2-7, with 9 positions matching TRBD1. Germline CDR1 reads KGHDR; CDR2 reads SFDVKD. The CDR3 spans 14 residues. CDR3 in amino acids: CATSQTGGSNEQYF. The DNA of the CDR3 is TGTGCCACCAGCCAAACAGGGGGCTCCAACGAGCAGTACTTC.

The genes are TRBV28 and TRBJ2-4, with 13 bases that match TRBD2. CDR3 length equals 15 residues. The junction had 8 bases not matched to a gene; V was cut back by 6 bases and J by 9 bases. Germline V gene lookup returns CDR1 MDHEN and CDR2 SYDVKM. CDR3: CASSQLAGGQGIQYF. CDR3 coding DNA: TGTGCCAGCAGCCAACTAGCGGGAGGGCAGGGCATTCAGTACTTC.

This clone was found once. The chain couples TRBV5-4 to TRBJ2-2, with D maybe TRBD2 (5 bases). CDR3 length: 16 residues. Germline V gene lookup returns CDR1 SGHNT and CDR2 YYREEE (reference sequence). V gave up 9 bases and J gave up 4 bases, with 22 bases separating them. CDR3 in DNA: TGTGCCACCACCTCGGGTGGGAGCCGCGGCACCGGGGAGCTGTTTTTT. It specifies CATTSGGSRGTGELFF.